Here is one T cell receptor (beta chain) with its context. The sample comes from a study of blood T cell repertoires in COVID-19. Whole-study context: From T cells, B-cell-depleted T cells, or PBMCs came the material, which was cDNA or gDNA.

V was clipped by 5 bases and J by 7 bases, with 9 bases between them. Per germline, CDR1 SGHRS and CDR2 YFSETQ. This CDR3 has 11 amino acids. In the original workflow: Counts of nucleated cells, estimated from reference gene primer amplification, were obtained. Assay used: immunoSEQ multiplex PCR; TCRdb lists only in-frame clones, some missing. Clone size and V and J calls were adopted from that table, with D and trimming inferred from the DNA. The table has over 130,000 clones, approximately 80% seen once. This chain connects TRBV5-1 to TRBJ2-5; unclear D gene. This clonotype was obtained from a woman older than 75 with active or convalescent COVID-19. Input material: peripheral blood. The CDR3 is CASREVGTQYF. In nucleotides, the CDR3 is TGCGCCAGCAGAGAGGTAGGGACCCAGTACTTC.